This T cell receptor (beta chain) was documented in a study of shared clonotypes between healthy human individuals. Trimming removed 5 bases from V and 6 bases from J; junction bases left unmatched: 10. CDR1 is MDHEN and CDR2 is SYDVKM in the germline V gene. The CDR3 totals 16 residues. The assay was immunoSEQ multiplex PCR, and TCRdb's table has in-frame clones only and misses some. The data contain approximately 1,000,000 clones, roughly 77% of them singletons. With respect to this clone: Antigen: not known.

Study-wide findings and caveats: Memory subsets had estimated richness that was generally smaller than that of naive subsets.

This receptor was obtained from a man aged 18 to 29 in good health. Some clones in this sample may be carry-over from other donors' samples. The gene calls are TRBV28 and TRBJ1-4, with 9 bases aligning to TRBD1. Material: memory CD4+ T cells from PBMCs. Subset meaning: CD45RA-negative fraction. In DNA, the CDR3 is TGTGCCAGCAGTCCCTCACAGGGGGCATCGGATGAAAAACTGTTTTTT. As protein: CASSPSQGASDEKLFF.